The 31 T cell receptor beta chains below come from one sample, sequenced in a study of shared clonotypes between healthy human individuals (dated by TCRdb to 2018 to 2021). Preparation of the library involved the immunoSEQ multiplex PCR assay. Here the immuneACCESS table is served through TCRdb, limited to in-frame sequences with V and J called. Missing clones are a known gap in these copies; in checked studies unresolved V genes cover under half, and the rest lacks a known reason. The sample table contains 800,000 or so clones; only one count was recorded for around 96% of them. The ten largest clonotypes hold less than 0.25% of the sample. CD8 naive samples were obtained by positive selection for CCR7 among CD45RO-negative cells, yielding a CD45RA+CCR7+ population from which TemRA cells were excluded. The material sequenced was naive CD8+ T cells sorted from blood. In the paper's terms, the cell subset or site label means: CD45RA+CCR7+. All receptors come from a man aged 25 to 45 in good health.

V usage is TRBV7-8 and J usage is TRBJ2-1, with 7 nucleotides matching TRBD1. Trimming cost V 3 bases and J 4 bases; bases outside gene matches: 21. CDR1 is SGHVS and CDR2 is FQNEAQ in the germline V gene. This CDR3 is built from 20 residues. CDR3 in DNA: TGTGCCAGCAGCTTGGACAGGACACTGGGGCGTCTCCGGGCATACAATGAGCAGTTCTTC. As protein: CASSLDRTLGRLRAYNEQFF.

The rearrangement joins TRBV9 to TRBJ2-1, with 10 bases lining up with TRBD1. The CDR3 contains 15 residues. The germline CDR1 and CDR2 sequences are SGDLS and YYNGEE. The ends lost 4 bases at V and 9 bases at J; junction bases unmatched: 10. CDR3 protein: CASSTPDRGRGEQFF. As DNA, the CDR3 is TGTGCCAGCAGCACACCCGACAGGGGGCGGGGTGAGCAGTTCTTC.

This rearrangement joins TRBV7-3 to TRBJ2-3; D is ambiguous. Germline CDR1 SGHTA, CDR2 FQGTGA. This CDR3 is 13 amino acids long. V dropped 5 bases and J dropped 2 bases, with 8 bases sitting between them. CDR3 amino acids: CASSPLHTDTQYF. CDR3 nucleotide sequence: TGTGCCAGCAGCCCCTTACACACAGATACGCAGTATTTT.

A single count supports this clone. The rearrangement uses TRBV15 and TRBJ1-5; D may be TRBD1 (6 bases). CDR3 length: 15 residues. Trimming left V 3 bases short and J 6 bases short, with 15 bases between. In germline, CDR1 is LNHNV, CDR2 YYDKDF (reference sequence). The CDR3: CATSSFQGSTQPQHF. The CDR3 nucleotides are TGTGCCACCAGCAGCTTTCAGGGGTCCACTCAGCCCCAGCATTTT.

The chain carries TRBV2 and TRBJ2-1, with a weak D call TRBD2 (6 bases). The length of the CDR3 is 15 residues. V was clipped by 1 base and J by 1 base, with 8 bases between them. CDR1 is SNHLY and CDR2 is FYNNEI in the germline V gene. CDR3 residues: CASSEGRGSYNEQFF. In DNA form, the CDR3 reads TGTGCCAGCAGTGAAGGTCGGGGGTCCTACAATGAGCAGTTCTTC.

The V call is TRBV7-9, the J call TRBJ1-5; the D is unclear. CDR1 and CDR2 from the germline V gene are SEHNR and FQNEAQ (reference sequence). The CDR3 length is 14 residues. Trimming cost V 1 base and J 4 bases, with 8 bases left between them. CDR3 in amino acids: CASSLGGQNQPQHF. CDR3 bases: TGTGCCAGCAGCTTAGGGGGTCAAAATCAGCCCCAGCATTTT. The full variable domain, with the rest looked up from reference TRBV7-9 and TRBJ1-5, is DTGVSQNPRHKITKRGQNVTFRCDPISEHNRLYWYRQTLGQGPEFLTYFQNEAQLEKSRLLSDRFSAERPKGSFSTLEIQRTEQGDSAMYLCASSLGGQNQPQHFGDGTRLSIL.

The chain joins TRBV28 to TRBJ2-7, with 7 bases aligning to TRBD1. The CDR3 consists of 14 residues. The J segment lost 3 bases and the V segment lost 2 bases, leaving 4 bases of the junction unmatched. Germline assignment: CDR1 MDHEN and CDR2 SYDVKM. The CDR3 spells CASSLRGQVYEQYF. CDR3 DNA: TGTGCCAGCAGTTTAAGAGGACAGGTCTACGAGCAGTACTTC.

V and J are TRBV19 and TRBJ2-2; tentative D call: TRBD2 (5 bases). There are 15 residues in the CDR3. Trimming took off 1 base at V and 0 bases at J, with 6 bases between the two ends. The germline gives CDR1 LNHDA, CDR2 SQIVND (reference sequence). The DNA of the CDR3 is TGTGCCAGTAGTATAGCTAGCACGAACACCGGGGAGCTGTTTTTT. Its protein product is CASSIASTNTGELFF. The whole variable domain, remainder taken from reference TRBV19 and TRBJ2-2, is DGGITQSPKYLFRKEGQNVTLSCEQNLNHDAMYWYRQDPGQGLRLIYYSQIVNDFQKGDIAEGYSVSREKKESFPLTVTSAQKNPTAFYLCASSIASTNTGELFFGEGSRLTVL.

The genes are TRBV11-2 and TRBJ2-1, with 12 bases matching TRBD2. Trimming took 6 bases from V and 7 from J; bases not matched to a gene: 7. CDR3 length equals 15 residues. Germline CDR1 is SGHAT and CDR2 is FQNNGV. As DNA, the CDR3 is TGTGCCAGCAGTACCGGACTAGCGGGAACGAATGAGCAGTTCTTC. This encodes CASSTGLAGTNEQFF. Full variable domain (missing parts from reference TRBV11-2 and TRBJ2-1): EAGVAQSPRYKIIEKRQSVAFWCNPISGHATLYWYQQILGQGPKLLIQFQNNGVVDDSQLPKDRFSAERLKGVDSTLKIQPAKLEDSAVYLCASSTGLAGTNEQFFGPGTRLTVL.

The chain links TRBV9 to TRBJ1-2, with 8 bases that match TRBD1. The CDR3 runs to 15 residues. After removal of 2 bases from V and 5 bases from J, the junction contained 8 bases not matched to a gene. In germline, CDR1 is SGDLS, CDR2 YYNGEE. Written as DNA, the CDR3 is TGTGCCAGCAGCGTGGATGGACAGGGTTTGTATGGCTACACCTTC. Translated: CASSVDGQGLYGYTF.

The gene calls are TRBV7-9 and TRBJ2-2; D is possibly TRBD1 (5 bases). The CDR3 has 15 residues. The germline gives CDR1 SEHNR, CDR2 FQNEAQ (reference sequence). Trimming left V 5 bases short and J 0 bases short, with 10 bases between. CDR3 in DNA: TGTGCCAGCAGCGCGGACATTGCGAACACCGGGGAGCTGTTTTTT. This translates into CASSADIANTGELFF. Complete variable domain (other parts from reference TRBV7-9 and TRBJ2-2): DTGVSQNPRHKITKRGQNVTFRCDPISEHNRLYWYRQTLGQGPEFLTYFQNEAQLEKSRLLSDRFSAERPKGSFSTLEIQRTEQGDSAMYLCASSADIANTGELFFGEGSRLTVL.

The gene calls are TRBV6-1 and TRBJ2-1; D is uncertain. The CDR3 contains 17 residues. Germline assignment: CDR1 MNHNS and CDR2 SASEGT. Trimming cost V 2 bases and J 0 bases, with 14 bases left between them. The CDR3 loop is CASSEIFDRSSYNEQFF. The CDR3 DNA sequence: TGTGCCAGCAGTGAAATTTTCGATAGGAGCTCCTACAATGAGCAGTTCTTC.

The rearrangement joins TRBV7-9 to TRBJ2-2; D tentatively fits TRBD1 or TRBD2 (5 bases each). In germline, CDR1 is SEHNR, CDR2 FQNEAQ (reference sequence). The CDR3 spans 12 residues. V was shortened by 9 bases and J by 0 bases, with 5 bases between the two germline ends. The CDR3 DNA reads TGTGCCAGGGGACCGAACACCGGGGAGCTGTTTTTT. Its protein product is CARGPNTGELFF. Full variable domain (outside the CDR3, taken from reference TRBV7-9 and TRBJ2-2): DTGVSQNPRHKITKRGQNVTFRCDPISEHNRLYWYRQTLGQGPEFLTYFQNEAQLEKSRLLSDRFSAERPKGSFSTLEIQRTEQGDSAMYLCARGPNTGELFFGEGSRLTVL.

The rearrangement uses TRBV7-3 and TRBJ2-2; TRBD2 agrees at 11 bases. From germline, CDR1 is SGHTA and CDR2 FQGTGA. The V and J ends lost 4 bases and 5 bases, in that order; junction bases with no gene match: 9. The CDR3 spans 17 residues. CDR3 sequence (DNA): TGTGCCAGCAGCTCCGGGGTAGCGGGAGGGCGTACCGGGGAGCTGTTTTTT. Amino acid sequence: CASSSGVAGGRTGELFF.

The J gene is TRBJ2-2, the V gene TRBV10-2, with 7 bases identical to TRBD1. Germline assignment: CDR1 WSHSY and CDR2 SAAADI. Trimming cost V 3 bases and J 6 bases; bases outside gene matches: 7. This CDR3 comprises 15 residues. The CDR3 here is CASSDTNTGAGELFF. DNA of the CDR3: TGCGCCAGCAGTGATACGAACACAGGGGCCGGGGAGCTGTTTTTT.

Concerning this clone itself: The same CDR3 can be traced to other DNA sequences in this sample. The chain is built from TRBV7-9 and TRBJ2-1; D is uncertain. With 5 bases removed from V and 7 bases from J, the gap between germline ends came to 6 bases. CDR1 and CDR2 from the germline V gene are SEHNR and FQNEAQ (reference sequence). The CDR3 runs to 11 residues. CDR3 protein: CASSLGNEQFF. The CDR3 coding sequence is TGTGCCAGCAGCCTCGGTAATGAGCAGTTCTTC.

This chain links TRBV15 with TRBJ2-3, with D perhaps matching TRBD1 (6 bases). Trimming cost V 3 bases and J 3 bases, with 13 bases left between them. The V gene's germline CDR1 is LNHNV and CDR2 YYDKDF (reference sequence). This CDR3 is 15 amino acids long. The CDR3 here is CATSRTQGETDTQYF. CDR3 bases: TGTGCCACCAGCAGGACACAGGGTGAGACAGATACGCAGTATTTT.

The chain uses TRBV29-1 and TRBJ2-1, with 9 positions matching TRBD2. The CDR3 runs 16 residues. V lost 0 bases to trimming and J lost 3 bases; unmatched junction nucleotides: 6. CDR1 is SQVTM, CDR2 ANQGSEA, per germline. As DNA, the CDR3 is TGCAGCGTTGAAGAGGTTTGGCGGGAGGGCTACAATGAGCAGTTCTTC. This translates into CSVEEVWREGYNEQFF.

A single count supports this clone. The chain's CDR3 is CASSVGPGHTEAFF. The CDR3 region has the DNA TGTGCCAGCAGCGTAGGACCAGGGCACACTGAAGCTTTCTTT. The chain has TRBV9 and TRBJ1-1, with a possible D match to TRBD1 (5 bases). Germline V gene lookup returns CDR1 SGDLS and CDR2 YYNGEE. The CDR3 covers 14 residues. Deletions cut 0 bases from V and 3 bases from J, with 9 bases between. Variable domain in full (rest from reference TRBV9 and TRBJ1-1): DSGVTQTPKHLITATGQRVTLRCSPRSGDLSVYWYQQSLDQGLQFLIQYYNGEERAKGNILERFSAQQFPDLHSELNLSSLELGDSALYFCASSVGPGHTEAFFGQGTRLTVV.

The chain recombines TRBV11-2 with TRBJ2-5; the D is unclear. The CDR3 contains 13 residues. Germline V gives CDR1 SGHAT, CDR2 FQNNGV. Trimming left V 2 bases short and J 1 base short, with 5 bases between. The CDR3 loop is CASSLFIQETQYF. In DNA form, the CDR3 reads TGTGCCAGCAGCTTATTCATCCAAGAGACCCAGTACTTC.

The chain combines TRBV29-1 with TRBJ2-5; D possibly corresponds to TRBD1 (6 bases). Deletions cut 0 bases from V and 2 bases from J, with 19 bases between. The CDR3 loop spans 17 amino acids. Germline V lookup: CDR1 SQVTM, CDR2 ANQGSEA. The CDR3 coding sequence is TGCAGCGTTGAAGATGTAGTTGGCCGGGACACTCAAGAGACCCAGTACTTC. This sequence encodes CSVEDVVGRDTQETQYF. Together with reference TRBV29-1 and TRBJ2-5, the CDR3 gives the full variable domain: SAVISQKPSRDICQRGTSLTIQCQVDSQVTMMFWYRQQPGQSLTLIATANQGSEATYESGFVIDKFPISRPNLTFSTLTVSNMSPEDSSIYLCSVEDVVGRDTQETQYFGPGTRLLVL.

The chain has TRBV5-4 and TRBJ2-3; D is unclear. The germline CDR1 and CDR2 sequences are SGHNT and YYREEE (reference sequence). This CDR3 comprises 14 residues. The germline V and J ends were trimmed by 4 bases and 2 bases, with 11 bases remaining between them. The CDR3 reads CASSPFSYTDTQYF. DNA for the CDR3: TGTGCCAGCAGCCCCTTCTCCTACACAGATACGCAGTATTTT.

Regarding this clone: Compared with germline, one end of the junction differs, possibly owing to a read error. CDR3 DNA: TGTGCCAGCAGCCTAGAGTTCTCAGGGGGAGGCTACACCTTC. Translating gives CASSLEFSGGGYTF. The V gene is TRBV11-2, the J gene TRBJ1-2; 7 bases map to TRBD1. In germline, CDR1 is SGHAT, CDR2 FQNNGV. CDR3 size: 14 residues.

The CDR3 loop reads CARLRGAPTPVGELFF. The CDR3 nucleotides read TGTGCCAGACTCCGGGGGGCCCCAACCCCGGTCGGGGAGCTGTTTTTT. J is TRBJ2-2 and V is TRBV6-4; D might be TRBD2 (7 bases). V lost 9 bases, J lost 7 bases, and 24 bases lay in between. The germline V gene encodes CDR1 MRHNA and CDR2 SNTAGT. CDR3 size: 16 residues.

The chain combines TRBV14 with TRBJ2-7; TRBD2 agrees at 9 bases. This CDR3 contains 19 residues. Germline V gives CDR1 SGHDN, CDR2 FVKESK. The trim removed 0 bases at V and 1 base at J, leaving 13 bases unmatched. The CDR3 DNA is TGTGCCAGCAGCCAAGACGGGCTAGCGGGGCCACGGAGGTCCTACGAGCAGTACTTC. Translated: CASSQDGLAGPRRSYEQYF.

This clone came up once. The gene calls are TRBV30 and TRBJ2-6; D is possibly TRBD2 (6 bases). This CDR3 region has 15 residues. Per the germline V gene, CDR1 is GTSNPN and CDR2 is SVGIG (reference sequence). The V end was cut by 0 bases, the J end by 1 base, with 7 bases between. The CDR3 loop is CAWSVRGSGANVLTF. CDR3 coding DNA: TGTGCCTGGAGTGTACGGGGGTCTGGGGCCAACGTCCTGACTTTC. The variable domain in full, completed from reference TRBV30 and TRBJ2-6, reads SQTIHQWPATLVQPVGSPLSLECTVEGTSNPNLYWYRQAAGRGLQLLFYSVGIGQISSEVPQNLSASRPQDRQFILSSKKLLLSDSGFYLCAWSVRGSGANVLTFGAGSRLTVL.

The DNA of the CDR3 is TGTGCCAGCAGACTGAGGGACGAGCAGTACTTC. This codes for CASRLRDEQYF. The V gene is TRBV6-6, the J gene TRBJ2-7, with D tentatively TRBD2 (5 bases). Germline V gene sequence: CDR1 MNHNY, CDR2 SVGAGI (reference sequence). The germline V and J ends were trimmed by 6 bases and 5 bases, with 8 bases remaining between them. The CDR3 extends over 11 amino acids.

This clone has a single count. This chain joins TRBV27 and TRBJ2-1; D is uncertain. The CDR3 totals 12 residues. The germline V gene has CDR1 MNHEY and CDR2 SMNVEV (reference sequence). V was cut by 6 bases and J by 12 bases, with 15 bases left in between. The DNA for the CDR3 is TGTGCCAGCAGCGCGTATAATCGGGTGCAGTTCTTC. Amino acid sequence: CASSAYNRVQFF.

J is TRBJ1-2 and V is TRBV4-1, with D possibly being TRBD1 (5 bases). V was shortened by 1 base and J by 7 bases, with 7 bases between the two germline ends. The germline CDR1 and CDR2 sequences are MGHRA and YSYEKL. The CDR3 is made up of 12 amino acids. CDR3 in amino acids: CASSQGTRGYTF. As DNA, the CDR3 is TGCGCCAGCAGCCAAGGGACACGTGGCTACACCTTC.

The chain employs TRBV6-5 and TRBJ2-1, with 10 bases lining up with TRBD2. The germline V gene encodes CDR1 MNHEY and CDR2 SVGAGI. After removal of 6 bases from V and 8 bases from J, the junction contained 7 bases not matched to a gene. This CDR3 region has 14 residues. The CDR3 region has the DNA TGTGCCAGCAGCTCCGGGACTAGCGACGATGAGCAGTTCTTC. This encodes CASSSGTSDDEQFF.

The DNA of the CDR3 is TGTGCCATTGATGCGGGGGCAGATACGCAGTATTTT. Amino acids: CAIDAGADTQYF. V gene TRBV28 combines with J gene TRBJ2-3; 7 bases agree with TRBD2. V was clipped by 10 bases and J by 4 bases; unmatched bases: 5. The CDR3 has 12 amino acids. Germline-derived CDR1 and CDR2 are MDHEN and SYDVKM.